The 18 T cell receptor beta chains given below trace back to one sample, sequenced in a study of T cells in Graves' hyperthyroidism and ophthalmopathy. It was RNA transcripts that yielded the amplified TCR beta CDR3 regions. A set of HTBI primers served as the primers for a first-round RT-PCR of the TCR CDR3. TCRdb re-analysed the multiplex PCR reads in MiXCR, keeping a single row per CDR3 protein. This sample has some 440,000 distinct CDR3 sequences, with around a sixth found just once. The specimen sequenced was blood. The receptor set was obtained from a woman younger than 35 with Graves' hyperthyroidism.

This clonotype came up many times. The chain links TRBV12-3 or TRBV12-4 to TRBJ2-1; D may be TRBD1 (5 bases). The CDR3 spans 13 residues. Between the trimmed V and J ends, which lost 4 bases and 4 bases, there was a span of 8 bases. The CDR3 nucleotides read TGTGCCAGCAGTTCTCAGGGTTACAATGAGCAGTTCTTC. Translation gives CASSSQGYNEQFF.

In this sample, this clonotype turned up a few times. The V gene is TRBV20-1, the J gene TRBJ2-2; TRBD2 might be the D (6 bases). Trimming shortened V by 6 bases and J by 8 bases, and 16 bases separated the two germline ends. This CDR3 is built from 13 residues. The V gene's germline CDR1 is DFQATT and CDR2 SNEGSKA (reference sequence). The CDR3 DNA sequence: TGCAGTGCGCCGATGTCCGGGACTGGGGAGCTGTTTTTT. Translating gives CSAPMSGTGELFF.

This clonotype has ten or more counts. This sequence joins TRBV20-1 and TRBJ1-5; tentatively, D is TRBD1 (5 bases). Germline V CDR1 and CDR2: DFQATT, SNEGSKA (reference sequence). The CDR3 totals 15 residues. The germline V and J ends were trimmed by 3 bases and 7 bases, with 19 bases remaining between them. CDR3 nucleotides: TGCAGTGCTAGGATGCCCGGGCAGGGCGTCCAGCCCCAGCATTTT. It is translated as CSARMPGQGVQPQHF.

This clonotype was seen ten or more times. The rearrangement uses TRBV6-2 or TRBV6-3 and TRBJ1-5; D gene ambiguous. The CDR3 spans 14 residues. The germline V and J ends were trimmed by 2 bases and 5 bases, with 10 bases remaining between them. Germline V gives CDR1 MNHEY, CDR2 SVGEGT. CDR3 in DNA: TGTGCCAGCAGTTACGGAGCGGGATATCAGCCCCAGCATTTT. Its translation is CASSYGAGYQPQHF.

This clonotype was seen many times. This chain links TRBV10-2 with TRBJ2-1; 7 nucleotides line up with TRBD2. The CDR3 extends over 16 amino acids. CDR1 WSHSY and CDR2 SAAADI come from the germline V gene. J gave up 3 bases and V 7 bases, and 12 bases lay outside the gene matches. This chain's CDR3 is CASNRGPSGNYNEQFF. DNA for the CDR3: TGCGCCAGCAACCGAGGACCTAGCGGAAACTACAATGAGCAGTTCTTC.

A word on this clonotype: A much larger clone differs from this one at a single base, so this may be a read error. The genes are TRBV18 and TRBJ2-4; D remains ambiguous. The germline CDR1 and CDR2 sequences are KGHSH and LQKENI. The CDR3 length is 14 residues. The CDR3 region has the DNA TGTGCCAGCCCACCACAAGTTGCCAAAAACATTCAGTACTTC. Protein sequence: CASPPQVAKNIQYF.

About this clonotype itself: This sequence may be a read error, since a much larger clone differs from it by one base. The CDR3 protein is CSTSGGALNEQFF. The CDR3 DNA is TGTTCCACCAGCGGGGGGGCTCTCAATGAGCAGTTCTTC. The rearrangement joins TRBV24-1 to TRBJ2-1; 10 nucleotides line up with TRBD2. This CDR3 spans 13 amino acids. Germline V gives CDR1 KGHDR, CDR2 SFDVKD.

This clonotype occurred many times. The chain links TRBV6-1 to TRBJ2-7; no firm D call. Looked up from germline, CDR1 is MNHNS and CDR2 is SASEGT. This CDR3 contains 11 residues. With 10 bases removed from V and 4 bases from J, the gap between germline ends came to 11 bases. The DNA of the CDR3 is TGTGCCACCAACAATCATTACGAGCAGTACTTC. It translates to CATNNHYEQYF.

In its sample, this clonotype was seen many times. The genes are TRBV18 and TRBJ2-4; 8 nucleotides line up with TRBD1. The germline CDR1 and CDR2 sequences are KGHSH and LQKENI. The CDR3 runs 15 residues. V was pared by 3 bases and J by 2 bases, with 3 bases of the junction left unmatched. In nucleotides, the CDR3 is TGTGCCAGCTCACCGCGGACAGGGACCAAAAACATTCAGTACTTC. Translating gives CASSPRTGTKNIQYF.

The V call is TRBV9, the J call TRBJ2-1; 8 nucleotides align to TRBD2. Germline V gives CDR1 SGDLS, CDR2 YYNGEE. Trimming cost V 0 bases and J 8 bases; bases outside gene matches: 10. The CDR3 sequence is 16 residues long. CDR3 bases: TGTGCCAGCAGCGTAGTGATGGCGGGAGGTGGGGATGAGCAGTTCTTC. It yields the protein CASSVVMAGGGDEQFF.

This clonotype was counted ten times or more. The chain recombines TRBV30 with TRBJ1-2; 8 bases fit TRBD1. Trimming cost V 1 base and J 8 bases; bases outside gene matches: 9. The germline CDR1 and CDR2 sequences are GTSNPN and SVGIG (reference sequence). CDR3 length: 14 residues. The CDR3 here is CAWSASGRGRGYTF. The DNA of the CDR3 is TGTGCCTGGAGTGCCAGTGGCAGGGGGCGAGGCTACACCTTC.

This chain links TRBV4-1 with TRBJ2-1; D unclear. This CDR3 is 13 amino acids long. Per germline, CDR1 MGHRA and CDR2 YSYEKL. Trimming removed 3 bases from V and 5 bases from J, with 8 bases in between. The CDR3 protein is CASSHSEDNEQFF. The CDR3 nucleotides read TGCGCCAGCAGCCACTCAGAGGACAATGAGCAGTTCTTC.

This clonotype was detected ten times or more. The V call is TRBV28, the J call TRBJ1-5; 8 bases agree with TRBD1. This CDR3 is built from 15 residues. The V segment lost 3 bases and the J segment 7 bases; nucleotides outside the gene matches: 8. Germline CDR1 reads MDHEN; CDR2 reads SYDVKM. The CDR3 here is CASSFSGQGQQPQHF. The DNA for the CDR3 is TGTGCCAGCAGTTTCTCTGGACAGGGTCAACAGCCCCAGCATTTT.

This clonotype was seen a single time. CDR3 residues: CASSLGLAGEYEQYF. The DNA of the CDR3 is TGTGCCAGCTCCCTCGGACTAGCGGGGGAATACGAGCAGTACTTC. The V call is TRBV18, the J call TRBJ2-7, with 13 nucleotides matching TRBD2. The length of the CDR3 is 15 residues. Per germline, CDR1 KGHSH and CDR2 LQKENI. The junction had 6 bases not matched to a gene; V was cut back by 6 bases and J by 4 bases.

There are many counts of this clonotype. V gene TRBV2 combines with J gene TRBJ2-2; 11 bases align to TRBD2. V trimming: 7 bases; J trimming: 3 bases; junction bases outside the gene matches: 4. This CDR3 region has 15 residues. Per the germline V gene, CDR1 is SNHLY and CDR2 is FYNNEI. The CDR3 protein is CASTPGLADTGELFF. DNA for the CDR3: TGTGCCAGCACGCCGGGACTAGCGGACACCGGGGAGCTGTTTTTT.

This clonotype was counted ten times or more. This sequence joins TRBV19 and TRBJ2-1, with 9 bases fitting TRBD1. With 3 bases clipped from V and 7 bases from J, the junction kept 7 bases outside the gene matches. The CDR3 is made up of 15 amino acids. The germline gives CDR1 LNHDA, CDR2 SQIVND (reference sequence). CDR3 residues: CASSIGTGSANEQFF. DNA for the CDR3: TGTGCCAGTAGTATCGGGACAGGGAGTGCGAATGAGCAGTTCTTC.

Only a few counts were recorded for this clonotype. This chain links TRBV4-2 with TRBJ2-7, with D possibly matching TRBD2 (6 bases). Germline V gene data show CDR1 as LGHNA and CDR2 as YNFKEQ. This CDR3 is 15 amino acids long. Trimming removed 2 bases from V and 0 bases from J, with 11 bases in between. The CDR3 DNA reads as TGTGCCAGCAGCCAATCCGCGGGAAGCTCCTACGAGCAGTACTTC. It yields the protein CASSQSAGSSYEQYF.

This clonotype was counted ten times or more. This rearrangement joins TRBV6-1 to TRBJ2-5; D gene unclear. CDR3 length: 15 amino acids. Deletions cut 6 bases from V and 5 bases from J, with 19 bases between. Germline loops: CDR1 MNHNS, CDR2 SASEGT. CDR3 sequence: CASRSLGRLPETQYF. The DNA for the CDR3 is TGTGCCAGCAGGTCGCTAGGACGTCTACCGGAGACCCAGTACTTC.